The 23 T cell receptor beta chains given below trace back to one sample, sequenced in a study of CD4+ T cells in melanoma. The data were produced by immunoSEQ multiplex PCR, yet TCRdb's version contains in-frame clones alone and is incomplete. The data hold over 100,000 clones, with roughly 90% observed a single time. The sample comprised peripheral blood. These receptors were collected from a human donor with melanoma.

This clone was detected once. This chain connects TRBV30 to TRBJ2-5; possibly TRBD2 for D (6 bases). V gave up 1 base and J gave up 5 bases, with 20 bases separating them. Germline loops: CDR1 GTSNPN, CDR2 SVGIG (reference sequence). The CDR3 sequence is 16 residues long. This chain's CDR3 is CAWSGGLHYGGETQYF. Written as DNA, the CDR3 is TGTGCCTGGAGTGGGGGACTGCACTATGGGGGGGAGACCCAGTACTTC.

V usage is TRBV5-5 and J usage is TRBJ2-5; 7 bases are a match to TRBD1. Per the germline V gene, CDR1 is SGHKS and CDR2 is YYEKEE (reference sequence). The CDR3 runs 16 residues. V shed 2 bases, J shed 3 bases, and the junction held 10 bases outside the gene matches. For the CDR3, the DNA is TGTGCCAGCAGCTTCTACGACAGGGCTCCCAAAGAGACCCAGTACTTC. Encoded protein: CASSFYDRAPKETQYF. The complete variable domain, with remaining parts taken from reference TRBV5-5 and TRBJ2-5, reads DAGVTQSPTHLIKTRGQQVTLRCSPISGHKSVSWYQQVLGQGPQFIFQYYEKEERGRGNFPDRFSARQFPNYSSELNVNALLLGDSALYLCASSFYDRAPKETQYFGPGTRLLVL.

The chain combines TRBV14 with TRBJ2-3; tentatively, D is TRBD2 (6 bases). The CDR3 is 14 residues long. CDR1 SGHDN and CDR2 FVKESK come from the germline V gene. V lost 8 bases, J lost 5 bases, and 17 bases lay in between. CDR3 sequence reads: CASCMAGPQDTQYF. The DNA for the CDR3 is TGTGCCAGCTGTATGGCGGGGCCCCAAGATACGCAGTATTTT.

The chain employs TRBV10-3 and TRBJ2-2; a possible D gene is TRBD1 (6 bases). V was cut by 7 bases and J by 3 bases, with 12 bases left in between. This CDR3 region has 14 residues. The germline V gene encodes CDR1 ENHRY and CDR2 SYGVKD. Here the CDR3 reads CAITGVDDTGELFF. CDR3 coding DNA: TGTGCCATCACAGGGGTCGACGACACCGGGGAGCTGTTTTTT.

The chain uses TRBV7-9 and TRBJ2-4, with D hard to call. The CDR3 consists of 11 residues. CDR1 is SEHNR and CDR2 is FQNEAQ in the germline V gene (reference sequence). V dropped 5 bases and J dropped 8 bases, with 7 bases sitting between them. CDR3: CASSPGDIQYF. CDR3 nucleotides: TGTGCCAGCAGCCCGGGTGACATTCAGTACTTC.

The V and J genes are TRBV19 and TRBJ1-2; D is uncertain. The CDR3 covers 15 residues. Trimming took off 1 base at V and 4 bases at J, with 13 bases between the two ends. Germline-derived CDR1 and CDR2 are LNHDA and SQIVND (reference sequence). CDR3 protein: CASSIGGPDVYGYTF. The CDR3 DNA follows: TGTGCCAGTAGTATAGGAGGGCCAGACGTCTATGGCTACACCTTC.

The chain links TRBV6-5 to TRBJ2-1, with no clear D. The V and J ends lost 6 bases and 7 bases respectively, with 10 bases between them. The CDR3 contains 12 residues. The germline gives CDR1 MNHEY, CDR2 SVGAGI. In nucleotides, the CDR3 is TGTGCCAGCAGCTCTTCTGCGAATGAGCAGTTCTTC. Translation: CASSSSANEQFF.

The genes are TRBV6-1 and TRBJ1-2; D ambiguous. With 2 bases removed from V and 8 bases from J, the gap between germline ends came to 6 bases. The CDR3 is 11 amino acids. Germline V CDR1 and CDR2: MNHNS, SASEGT. The CDR3 spells CASSEIGGYTF. DNA for the CDR3: TGTGCCAGCAGTGAAATCGGAGGCTACACCTTC.

The CDR3 reads CAWSALAAYNEQFF. As DNA, the CDR3 is TGTGCCTGGAGTGCCCTAGCGGCCTACAATGAGCAGTTCTTC. V usage is TRBV30 and J usage is TRBJ2-1; 7 bases fit TRBD2. Per the germline V gene, CDR1 is GTSNPN and CDR2 is SVGIG (reference sequence). This CDR3 region has 14 residues. J lost 2 bases, V lost 1 base, and 2 bases had no gene match.

The chain uses TRBV27 and TRBJ2-1; 7 bases are shared with TRBD2. The V segment lost 5 bases and the J segment 2 bases; nucleotides outside the gene matches: 6. This CDR3 comprises 15 residues. CDR1 is MNHEY, CDR2 SMNVEV, per germline (reference sequence). The CDR3 DNA sequence: TGTGCCAGCAGTCCCCTTCGGGGGGCCTACAATGAGCAGTTCTTC. The encoded protein is CASSPLRGAYNEQFF.

This chain uses TRBV9 with TRBJ1-2; D remains unclear. V was trimmed by 2 bases and J by 5 bases, leaving 10 bases between them. The CDR3 is made up of 13 amino acids. CDR1 is SGDLS, CDR2 YYNGEE, per germline. The CDR3 DNA follows: TGTGCCAGCAGCGTGGCCTCGGAATATGGCTACACCTTC. This sequence encodes CASSVASEYGYTF.

V gene TRBV18 combines with J gene TRBJ2-6; D uncertain. The CDR3 is 16 amino acids. CDR1 is KGHSH, CDR2 LQKENI, per germline. V lost 3 bases and J 0 bases, leaving 9 bases between the germline ends. In DNA, the CDR3 is TGTGCCAGCTCACCCGTAATAAGCTCTGGGGCCAACGTCCTGACTTTC. This translates into CASSPVISSGANVLTF.

The chain employs TRBV7-8 and TRBJ1-2, with 10 bases that match TRBD1. The germline V gene has CDR1 SGHVS and CDR2 FQNEAQ. The CDR3 totals 17 residues. V lost 2 bases to trimming and J lost 7 bases; unmatched junction nucleotides: 13. CDR3 DNA: TGTGCCAGCAGCTTAAATGGGCAGACAGGGGGCGCGTCTGGCTACACCTTC. This sequence encodes CASSLNGQTGGASGYTF.

This chain joins TRBV11-2 and TRBJ2-1; D could derive from TRBD1 or TRBD2 (5 bases each). This CDR3 comprises 15 residues. The ends were cut back, 0 bases at V and 5 bases at J, with 11 bases in the middle. In germline, CDR1 is SGHAT, CDR2 FQNNGV. Written as DNA, the CDR3 is TGTGCCAGCAGCTTAGAAGGGACGCCTAACAATGAGCAGTTCTTC. This gives the protein CASSLEGTPNNEQFF.

This sequence joins TRBV10-3 and TRBJ2-2; D uncertain. The CDR3 contains 16 residues. Germline V gene lookup returns CDR1 ENHRY and CDR2 SYGVKD. Trimming pared 0 bases from V and 1 base from J, leaving 9 bases between. The DNA for the CDR3 is TGTGCCATCAGTGAGTCGGTAGCTATGAACACCGGGGAGCTGTTTTTT. It yields the protein CAISESVAMNTGELFF.

V gene TRBV11-2 combines with J gene TRBJ1-1; D call uncertain. The CDR3 extends over 14 amino acids. The V end lost 6 bases, the J end lost 5 bases, and 16 bases lay between the germline ends. CDR1 SGHAT and CDR2 FQNNGV come from the germline V gene. Written as DNA, the CDR3 is TGTGCCAGCAGTTCCGGACGTCACGCTACTGAAGCTTTCTTT. This sequence encodes CASSSGRHATEAFF.

The chain employs TRBV2 and TRBJ2-1; the match to TRBD2 covers 7 bases. V gave up 6 bases and J gave up 5 bases; unmatched junction bases: 7. The CDR3 is 14 residues long. Per germline, CDR1 SNHLY and CDR2 FYNNEI. DNA for the CDR3: TGTGCCAGCAGGACGACTAGCACGAACAATGAGCAGTTCTTC. Its protein is CASRTTSTNNEQFF. The complete variable domain, with remaining parts taken from reference TRBV2 and TRBJ2-1, reads EPEVTQTPSHQVTQMGQEVILRCVPISNHLYFYWYRQILGQKVEFLVSFYNNEISEKSEIFDDQFSVERPDGSNFTLKIRSTKLEDSAMYFCASRTTSTNNEQFFGPGTRLTVL.

V usage is TRBV10-1 and J usage is TRBJ1-2; D is possibly TRBD1 (5 bases). The CDR3 length is 15 residues. V was cut by 10 bases and J by 5 bases, with 23 bases left in between. CDR1 is WNHNN, CDR2 SYGVQD, per germline (reference sequence). DNA for the CDR3: TGCGCCAAGAAGTTTCCCCGTGGGGCGCGATATGGCTACACCTTC. Its protein is CAKKFPRGARYGYTF.

The V call is TRBV28, the J call TRBJ1-5; TRBD1 matches at 7 bases. Trimming removed 7 bases from V and 0 bases from J; junction bases left unmatched: 12. The germline V gene encodes CDR1 MDHEN and CDR2 SYDVKM. There are 17 residues in the CDR3. The CDR3: CASNAEGTVYSNQPQHF. The CDR3, as DNA: TGTGCCAGCAATGCAGAGGGGACAGTATATAGCAATCAGCCCCAGCATTTT.

This chain connects TRBV15 to TRBJ1-2; 8 nucleotides line up with TRBD1. This CDR3 contains 13 residues. V lost 7 bases to trimming and J lost 7 bases; unmatched junction nucleotides: 8. Germline CDR1 reads LNHNV; CDR2 reads YYDKDF (reference sequence). CDR3 bases: TGTGCCACCAACCCGCACGACAGGGGTGGCTACACCTTC. Protein product: CATNPHDRGGYTF. Supplemented by reference TRBV15 and TRBJ1-2, the full variable domain reads DAMVIQNPRYQVTQFGKPVTLSCSQTLNHNVMYWYQQKSSQAPKLLFHYYDKDFNNEADTPDNFQSRRPNTSFCFLDIRSPGLGDTAMYLCATNPHDRGGYTFGSGTRLTVV.

The J gene is TRBJ2-7, the V gene TRBV5-1; unclear D gene. The germline V gene has CDR1 SGHRS and CDR2 YFSETQ. This CDR3 contains 12 residues. V was cut by 2 bases and J by 12 bases, with 15 bases left in between. CDR3 nucleotide sequence: TGCGCCAGCAGCTTTGAGGACGGCCTGATGTACTTC. Translating gives CASSFEDGLMYF.

The chain employs TRBV7-3 and TRBJ2-2; the D is unclear. Looked up from germline, CDR1 is SGHTA and CDR2 is FQGTGA. V dropped 5 bases and J dropped 5 bases, with 6 bases sitting between them. There are 12 residues in the CDR3. Here the CDR3 reads CASSTITGELFF. CDR3 nucleotides: TGTGCCAGCAGCACTATAACCGGGGAGCTGTTTTTT.

This clone was counted a few times. The rearrangement uses TRBV7-9 and TRBJ1-1, with D tentatively TRBD1 (5 bases). Germline CDR1 and CDR2: SEHNR and FQNEAQ (reference sequence). The CDR3 contains 13 residues. V was trimmed by 3 bases and J by 1 base, leaving 6 bases between them. In DNA form, the CDR3 reads TGTGCCAGCAGCTTCACAGGGAACACTGAAGCTTTCTTT. Its protein product is CASSFTGNTEAFF. Using reference TRBV7-9 and TRBJ1-1 for the parts outside the CDR3, the full variable domain is DTGVSQNPRHKITKRGQNVTFRCDPISEHNRLYWYRQTLGQGPEFLTYFQNEAQLEKSRLLSDRFSAERPKGSFSTLEIQRTEQGDSAMYLCASSFTGNTEAFFGQGTRLTVV.